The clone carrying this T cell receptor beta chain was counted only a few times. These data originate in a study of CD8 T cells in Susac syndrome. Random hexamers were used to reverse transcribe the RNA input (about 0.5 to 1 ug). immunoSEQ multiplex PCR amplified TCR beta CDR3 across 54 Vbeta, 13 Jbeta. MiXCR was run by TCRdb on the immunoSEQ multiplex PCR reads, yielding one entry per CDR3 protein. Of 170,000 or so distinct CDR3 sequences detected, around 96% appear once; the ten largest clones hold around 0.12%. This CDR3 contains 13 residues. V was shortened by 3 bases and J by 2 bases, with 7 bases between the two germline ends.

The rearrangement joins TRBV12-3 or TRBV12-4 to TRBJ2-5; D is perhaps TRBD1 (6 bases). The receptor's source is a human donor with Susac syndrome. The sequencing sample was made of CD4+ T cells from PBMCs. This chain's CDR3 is CASSLRGQETQYF. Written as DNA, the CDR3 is TGTGCCAGCAGTTTGAGGGGGCAAGAGACCCAGTACTTC.